One and the same sample provided the 19 T cell receptor beta chains below, sequenced in a study of OX40 agonist ivuxolimab in advanced cancers. This table comes from immunoSEQ multiplex PCR, and its TCRdb copy is limited to in-frame clones, with some not included. The sample shows around 60,000 clones, about nine tenths of them seen only once. The source material was CD4+ or CD8+ T cells sorted from blood, sampled in a trial of the OX40 agonist ivuxolimab. The receptors shown here come from an adult with an advanced solid tumor such as melanoma, head and neck, liver or kidney cancer.

The V call is TRBV30, the J call TRBJ1-1; 8 bases fit TRBD1. This CDR3 spans 12 amino acids. V lost 5 bases to trimming and J lost 8 bases; unmatched junction nucleotides: 7. In germline, CDR1 is GTSNPN, CDR2 SVGIG (reference sequence). CDR3 in amino acids: CAWRITGGEAFF. In nucleotides, the CDR3 is TGTGCCTGGCGAATTACAGGGGGAGAAGCTTTCTTT. The whole variable domain, remainder taken from reference TRBV30 and TRBJ1-1, is SQTIHQWPATLVQPVGSPLSLECTVEGTSNPNLYWYRQAAGRGLQLLFYSVGIGQISSEVPQNLSASRPQDRQFILSSKKLLLSDSGFYLCAWRITGGEAFFGQGTRLTVV.

The rearrangement uses TRBV5-1 and TRBJ2-1; 7 bases match TRBD1. Trimming removed 5 bases from V and 0 bases from J; junction bases left unmatched: 5. This CDR3 has 15 residues. In germline, CDR1 is SGHRS, CDR2 YFSETQ. The DNA of the CDR3 is TGCGCCAGCAGTTTGCCAGGGGGCTCCTACAATGAGCAGTTCTTC. Its protein product is CASSLPGGSYNEQFF.

The J gene is TRBJ2-5, the V gene TRBV6-6; D not resolved. Matching the DNA end better, TRBJ2-7 makes the J call doubtful. The CDR3 has 13 residues. Germline V lookup: CDR1 MNHNY, CDR2 SVGAGI (reference sequence). CDR3: CASSYSESYEQYF. The CDR3 DNA follows: TGTGCCAGCAGTTACTCTGAGAGCTACGAGCAGTACTTC.

This clone showed up just once. V is TRBV7-9 and J is TRBJ2-3, with TRBD1 matching over 8 bases. The junction had 15 bases not matched to a gene; V was cut back by 4 bases and J by 6 bases. The CDR3 is 17 amino acids. Germline assignment: CDR1 SEHNR and CDR2 FQNEAQ (reference sequence). CDR3 bases: TGTGCCAGCAGCTCCCCTGCAGGGGGCCCTGGTAAGGATACGCAGTATTTT. This codes for CASSSPAGGPGKDTQYF. The entire variable domain, with the rest obtained from reference TRBV7-9 and TRBJ2-3, is as follows: DTGVSQNPRHKITKRGQNVTFRCDPISEHNRLYWYRQTLGQGPEFLTYFQNEAQLEKSRLLSDRFSAERPKGSFSTLEIQRTEQGDSAMYLCASSSPAGGPGKDTQYFGPGTRLTVL.

The chain uses TRBV30 and TRBJ1-1; TRBD1 matches 9 bases. CDR3 length: 14 amino acids. Germline values: CDR1 GTSNPN, CDR2 SVGIG (reference sequence). The ends lost 2 bases at V and 0 bases at J; junction bases unmatched: 1. The CDR3 DNA is TGTGCCTGGAGTTGGGACAGGGTGAACACTGAAGCTTTCTTT. Protein: CAWSWDRVNTEAFF.

The gene calls are TRBV10-3 and TRBJ2-1; 12 bases agree with TRBD2. Germline V gives CDR1 ENHRY, CDR2 SYGVKD. The CDR3 has 15 residues. V lost 4 bases and J lost 5; bases outside the gene matches: 3. CDR3 DNA sequence: TGTGCCATCAGTGGACTAGCGGGAGAGGACAATGAGCAGTTCTTC. Amino acids: CAISGLAGEDNEQFF.

CDR3 in amino acids: CASSEVRPGEAFF. For the CDR3, the DNA is TGTGCCAGCAGTGAAGTTAGGCCAGGAGAAGCTTTCTTT. V usage is TRBV6-1 and J usage is TRBJ1-1, with no clear D. Germline CDR1 reads MNHNS; CDR2 reads SASEGT. Trimming pared 1 base from V and 8 bases from J, leaving 11 bases between. The CDR3 is 13 residues long.

The rearrangement links TRBV5-1 to TRBJ1-2; TRBD1 aligns across 8 bases. After removal of 4 bases from V and 7 bases from J, the junction contained 12 bases not matched to a gene. The length of the CDR3 is 15 residues. Germline assignment: CDR1 SGHRS and CDR2 YFSETQ. The CDR3, as DNA: TGCGCCAGCAGCCAGAAGCCCCAGGGGGCGCTTGGCTACACCTTC. Amino acids: CASSQKPQGALGYTF.

The chain combines TRBV11-2 with TRBJ1-2; TRBD1 is a possible D gene (5 bases). The ends were cut back, 7 bases at V and 10 bases at J, with 25 bases in the middle. Germline V gene lookup returns CDR1 SGHAT and CDR2 FQNNGV. The CDR3 has 15 amino acids. The CDR3 DNA is TGTGCCAGCAATTTGGGTGCAGGGACCGACCCCGTCTACACCTTC. Residues: CASNLGAGTDPVYTF. Full variable domain (missing parts from reference TRBV11-2 and TRBJ1-2): EAGVAQSPRYKIIEKRQSVAFWCNPISGHATLYWYQQILGQGPKLLIQFQNNGVVDDSQLPKDRFSAERLKGVDSTLKIQPAKLEDSAVYLCASNLGAGTDPVYTFGSGTRLTVV.

CDR3 sequence reads: CAWSVGPAEQFF. Here the CDR3 DNA reads TGTGCCTGGAGTGTAGGGCCGGCTGAGCAGTTCTTC. The genes are TRBV30 and TRBJ2-1, with unresolved D. Trimming took 0 bases from V and 9 from J, leaving 9 bases between them. The CDR3 spans 12 residues. Looked up from germline, CDR1 is GTSNPN and CDR2 is SVGIG (reference sequence).

The chain employs TRBV4-3 and TRBJ2-1; D might be TRBD1 (6 bases). V was cut by 2 bases and J by 10 bases, with 9 bases left in between. The CDR3 consists of 12 residues. Per the germline V gene, CDR1 is LGHNA and CDR2 is YSLEER. Here the CDR3 reads CASSQQTGEQFF. The CDR3 nucleotides read TGCGCCAGCAGCCAACAAACAGGGGAGCAGTTCTTC.

This rearrangement joins TRBV5-1 to TRBJ2-3; 7 nucleotides line up with TRBD2. The V segment lost 0 bases and the J segment 3 bases; nucleotides outside the gene matches: 13. The CDR3 contains 18 residues. Germline values: CDR1 SGHRS, CDR2 YFSETQ. The CDR3 coding sequence is TGCGCCAGCAGCTTGGGTGGACTAGAGGGGCCAACGACAGATACGCAGTATTTT. Its translation: CASSLGGLEGPTTDTQYF.

The V and J genes are TRBV15 and TRBJ2-2, with unresolved D. Germline values: CDR1 LNHNV, CDR2 YYDKDF (reference sequence). This CDR3 comprises 13 residues. V dropped 0 bases and J dropped 6 bases, with 5 bases sitting between them. CDR3 sequence reads: CATSRDPAGELFF. CDR3 DNA: TGTGCCACCAGCAGAGATCCGGCCGGGGAGCTGTTTTTT.

V usage is TRBV29-1 and J usage is TRBJ2-1, with a possible D match to TRBD2 (6 bases). CDR3 length: 15 amino acids. The V end was cut by 6 bases, the J end by 2 bases, with 17 bases between. Germline CDR1 SQVTM, CDR2 ANQGSEA. The CDR3 DNA sequence: TGCAGCGTGGGTAGCGGATTCACCCCCTACAATGAGCAGTTCTTC. Its protein is CSVGSGFTPYNEQFF.

The chain links TRBV27 to TRBJ2-1, with D possibly being TRBD1 or TRBD2 (7 bases each). Germline CDR1 reads MNHEY; CDR2 reads SMNVEV (reference sequence). With 4 bases removed from V and 6 bases from J, the gap between germline ends came to 13 bases. The length of the CDR3 is 14 residues. The CDR3 coding sequence is TGTGCCAGCAGTTCAGGGGGGGCGAGCAATGAGCAGTTCTTC. It codes for CASSSGGASNEQFF.

The chain recombines TRBV9 with TRBJ2-2; 9 bases fit TRBD2. The germline V gene has CDR1 SGDLS and CDR2 YYNGEE. CDR3 length: 19 residues. V was pared by 3 bases and J by 7 bases, with 19 bases of the junction left unmatched. The CDR3 is CASSEYGFVAGDTVGELFF. The DNA for the CDR3 is TGTGCCAGCAGCGAGTACGGGTTTGTAGCGGGAGATACCGTCGGGGAGCTGTTTTTT.

The chain combines TRBV6-6 with TRBJ1-4, with 8 bases that match TRBD1. The germline V gene encodes CDR1 MNHNY and CDR2 SVGAGI (reference sequence). The junction had 7 bases not matched to a gene; V was cut back by 2 bases and J by 8 bases. The CDR3 is 15 residues long. The DNA for the CDR3 is TGTGCCAGCAGTTACCACAGGGGGTCAGAAGAAAAACTGTTTTTT. This codes for CASSYHRGSEEKLFF.

The chain recombines TRBV27 with TRBJ1-6; 8 bases fit TRBD1. Losses at the gene ends were 0 bases for V and 4 bases for J; bases not matched to a gene: 2. The CDR3 totals 16 residues. Germline values: CDR1 MNHEY, CDR2 SMNVEV (reference sequence). Here the CDR3 reads CASSLSRGLYNSPLHF. CDR3 nucleotides: TGTGCCAGCAGTTTATCCAGGGGGCTGTATAATTCACCCCTCCACTTT.

The chain carries TRBV6-4 and TRBJ2-1, with D unclear. V was trimmed by 3 bases and J by 7 bases, leaving 10 bases between them. CDR1 and CDR2 (germline): MRHNA, SNTAGT. The CDR3 has 13 amino acids. DNA for the CDR3: TGTGCCAGCAGTGATTGGGCTTCTAATGAGCAGTTCTTC. It codes for CASSDWASNEQFF.